This T cell receptor (beta chain) was retrieved from a study of blood T cell repertoires in COVID-19. Study details: The samples span acute and convalescent COVID-19 from the United States, Italy and Spain. T cells, B-cell-depleted T cells, or PBMCs provided the cDNA or gDNA that served as material.

CDR1 and CDR2 from the germline V gene are SEHNR and FQNEAQ (reference sequence). The V end was cut by 6 bases, the J end by 0 bases, with 15 bases between. The CDR3 length is 15 residues. Recovery meant two consecutive negative NP/OP PCR tests, professional clearance, or resolved symptoms. Assay used: immunoSEQ multiplex PCR; TCRdb lists only in-frame clones, some missing. Among roughly 250,000 clones, approximately 86% were seen once, and the ten largest hold under 2%. The rearrangement links TRBV7-9 to TRBJ2-7; possible D gene TRBD2, 6 bases. The material sequenced was PBMCs or T cells enriched from blood (not recorded which). This receptor was identified in a woman aged 50 to 60 who had recovered from COVID-19. Written as DNA, the CDR3 is TGTGCCAGCAGTTTTAGCGGACAAAGCTCCTACGAGCAGTACTTC. Amino acids: CASSFSGQSSYEQYF. Combining the CDR3 with reference TRBV7-9 and TRBJ2-7 gives the whole variable domain DTGVSQNPRHKITKRGQNVTFRCDPISEHNRLYWYRQTLGQGPEFLTYFQNEAQLEKSRLLSDRFSAERPKGSFSTLEIQRTEQGDSAMYLCASSFSGQSSYEQYFGPGTRLTVT.